A selection of T cell receptor beta chains follows, all from one sample in a study of technical replicates of blood from a handful of donors. Assay used: immunoSEQ multiplex PCR; TCRdb lists only in-frame clones, some missing. In the table there are about 88,000 clones, roughly 94% of which are singletons. The sequenced material came from T cells isolated from PBMCs. Receptors originate from a human donor in good health. The CDR3 runs from the conserved cysteine through the conserved F or W. D genes are given only for firm matches. Only some rows state a clone size, as once, few, many or a class for expanded clones.

D gene: TRBD1
clone size: -
J gene: TRBJ2-7
V gene: TRBV5-1
CDR3 protein: CASSTGQGEAYEQYF
CDR3 DNA: TGCGCCAGCAGCACCGGACAGGGCGAGGCCTACGAGCAGTACTTC

D gene: TRBD2
clone size: -
J gene: TRBJ2-2
V gene: TRBV2
CDR3 protein: CASTEAPILAGVTGELFF
CDR3 DNA: TGTGCCAGCACCGAAGCACCAATACTAGCGGGAGTGACCGGGGAGCTGTTTTTT

D gene: TRBD1
clone size: -
J gene: TRBJ2-3
V gene: TRBV30
CDR3 protein: CAWIRGLTDTQYF
CDR3 DNA: TGTGCCTGGATCAGGGGGCTCACAGATACGCAGTATTTT

D gene: -
clone size: -
J gene: TRBJ2-1
V gene: TRBV5-1
CDR3 protein: CASGPWGLSNEQFF
CDR3 DNA: TGCGCCAGCGGCCCCTGGGGGCTGAGCAATGAGCAGTTCTTC

D gene: TRBD2
clone size: -
J gene: TRBJ2-1
V gene: TRBV7-8
CDR3 protein: CASSPTSGRASEQFF
CDR3 DNA: TGTGCCAGCAGCCCTACTAGCGGGAGAGCAAGTGAGCAGTTCTTC

D gene: TRBD1
clone size: -
J gene: TRBJ2-1
V gene: TRBV19
CDR3 protein: CATHPGTETLLYNEQFF
CDR3 DNA: TGTGCCACCCACCCCGGGACAGAGACCCTACTATACAATGAGCAGTTCTTC

D gene: -
clone size: -
J gene: TRBJ2-6
V gene: TRBV7-2
CDR3 protein: CASTHLQGFSGANVLTF
CDR3 DNA: TGTGCCAGCACCCATCTACAGGGATTCTCTGGGGCCAACGTCCTGACTTTC

D gene: -
clone size: -
J gene: TRBJ2-4
V gene: TRBV30
CDR3 protein: CAWGNEGKNIQYF
CDR3 DNA: TGTGCCTGGGGGAATGAGGGCAAAAACATTCAGTACTTC

D gene: -
clone size: -
J gene: TRBJ1-5
V gene: TRBV27
CDR3 protein: CASSLTANQPQHF
CDR3 DNA: TGTGCCAGCAGTTTGACAGCTAATCAGCCCCAGCATTTT

D gene: -
clone size: -
J gene: TRBJ2-1
V gene: TRBV27
CDR3 protein: CASSVTGTKTYSSYNEQFF
CDR3 DNA: TGTGCCAGCAGTGTTACCGGGACAAAGACCTATTCCTCCTACAATGAGCAGTTCTTC

D gene: -
clone size: -
J gene: TRBJ2-1
V gene: TRBV7-2
CDR3 protein: CASSLQGWNEQFF
CDR3 DNA: TGTGCCAGCAGCCTTCAGGGTTGGAATGAGCAGTTCTTC

D gene: -
clone size: -
J gene: TRBJ2-1
V gene: TRBV7-9
CDR3 protein: CASSLGQAPYNEQFF
CDR3 DNA: TGTGCCAGCAGCTTAGGGCAGGCCCCCTACAATGAGCAGTTCTTC

D gene: TRBD2
clone size: -
J gene: TRBJ2-1
V gene: TRBV7-9
CDR3 protein: CASSLLAGGDEQFF
CDR3 DNA: TGTGCCAGCAGCTTACTGGCGGGAGGTGATGAGCAGTTCTTC

D gene: -
clone size: -
J gene: TRBJ1-5
V gene: TRBV30
CDR3 protein: CAWSTVFGDQPQHF
CDR3 DNA: TGTGCCTGGAGTACGGTCTTCGGGGATCAGCCCCAGCATTTT

D gene: TRBD2
clone size: -
J gene: TRBJ2-5
V gene: TRBV7-2
CDR3 protein: CASSSLTSGKETQYF
CDR3 DNA: TGTGCCAGCAGCTCGCTGACTAGCGGGAAAGAGACCCAGTACTTC

D gene: -
clone size: -
J gene: TRBJ1-5
V gene: TRBV7-9
CDR3 protein: CASSTSGSSGNQPQHF
CDR3 DNA: TGTGCCAGCAGCACGTCGGGATCCTCGGGGAATCAGCCCCAGCATTTT

D gene: TRBD1
clone size: -
J gene: TRBJ2-6
V gene: TRBV7-7
CDR3 protein: CASSTGTGAGANVLTF
CDR3 DNA: TGTGCTAGCAGCACGGGGACAGGGGCTGGGGCCAACGTCCTGACTTTC

D gene: -
clone size: -
J gene: TRBJ2-6
V gene: TRBV11-2
CDR3 protein: CASSLGASGANVLTF
CDR3 DNA: TGTGCCAGCAGCTTGGGGGCTTCTGGGGCCAACGTCCTGACTTTC

D gene: TRBD2
clone size: -
J gene: TRBJ2-7
V gene: TRBV19
CDR3 protein: CASTRSLAGGINEQYF
CDR3 DNA: TGTGCCAGCACTCGTTCGCTAGCGGGAGGGATCAACGAGCAGTACTTC

D gene: TRBD1
clone size: -
J gene: TRBJ2-2
V gene: TRBV6-1
CDR3 protein: CAIDRVGTGAGELFF
CDR3 DNA: TGTGCCATTGACAGGGTCGGAACAGGGGCCGGGGAGCTGTTTTTT

D gene: TRBD1
clone size: -
J gene: TRBJ1-5
V gene: TRBV28
CDR3 protein: CASSLKGAPQPQHF
CDR3 DNA: TGTGCCAGCAGTTTAAAGGGGGCGCCTCAGCCCCAGCATTTT

D gene: TRBD2
clone size: once
J gene: TRBJ2-7
V gene: TRBV4-1
CDR3 protein: CASSQGRVGTSGEQYF
CDR3 DNA: TGCGCCAGCAGCCAAGGGCGAGTCGGGACTAGCGGCGAGCAGTACTTC

D gene: TRBD2
clone size: -
J gene: TRBJ2-1
V gene: TRBV7-7
CDR3 protein: CASSLGLAAQNEQFF
CDR3 DNA: TGTGCTAGCAGCTTAGGGCTAGCGGCTCAGAATGAGCAGTTCTTC

D gene: -
clone size: -
J gene: TRBJ2-6
V gene: TRBV29-1
CDR3 protein: CSVEYSGANVLTF
CDR3 DNA: TGCAGCGTTGAGTACTCTGGGGCCAACGTCCTGACTTTC

D gene: TRBD1
clone size: -
J gene: TRBJ1-2
V gene: TRBV18
CDR3 protein: CASAPRLGQGDLQGYTF
CDR3 DNA: TGTGCCAGCGCCCCCCGTCTTGGACAGGGAGACTTGCAGGGCTACACCTTC

D gene: TRBD2
clone size: -
J gene: TRBJ2-1
V gene: TRBV5-1
CDR3 protein: CASSIGLAGSSYNEQFF
CDR3 DNA: TGCGCCAGCAGCATCGGACTAGCGGGGTCTTCCTACAATGAGCAGTTCTTC

D gene: TRBD1
clone size: -
J gene: TRBJ2-7
V gene: TRBV6-1
CDR3 protein: CASTILGRGIYEQYF
CDR3 DNA: TGTGCCAGCACGATTCTTGGCAGGGGGATCTACGAGCAGTACTTC

D gene: -
clone size: -
J gene: TRBJ2-2
V gene: TRBV7-7
CDR3 protein: CASSPQGAGELFF
CDR3 DNA: TGTGCCAGCAGCCCGCAAGGGGCCGGGGAGCTGTTTTTT

D gene: TRBD1
clone size: -
J gene: TRBJ2-5
V gene: TRBV5-4
CDR3 protein: CASSVTGQQETQYF
CDR3 DNA: TGTGCCAGCAGCGTTACGGGACAGCAAGAGACCCAGTACTTC

D gene: TRBD2
clone size: few
J gene: TRBJ2-5
V gene: TRBV5-1
CDR3 protein: CASNLGLAGGVFQGETQYF
CDR3 DNA: TGCGCCAGCAACCTGGGACTAGCGGGAGGGGTTTTCCAGGGAGAGACCCAGTACTTC

D gene: -
clone size: -
J gene: TRBJ1-1
V gene: TRBV2
CDR3 protein: CASSFTRMNTEAFF
CDR3 DNA: TGTGCCAGCAGTTTTACAAGAATGAACACTGAAGCTTTCTTT

D gene: -
clone size: -
J gene: TRBJ2-7
V gene: TRBV7-9
CDR3 protein: CASERQGSSYEQYF
CDR3 DNA: TGTGCCAGCGAGCGTCAGGGGTCGTCCTACGAGCAGTACTTC

D gene: -
clone size: -
J gene: TRBJ1-2
V gene: TRBV19
CDR3 protein: CASSLLDRQGYTF
CDR3 DNA: TGTGCCAGTAGTCTACTCGACAGGCAAGGCTACACCTTC